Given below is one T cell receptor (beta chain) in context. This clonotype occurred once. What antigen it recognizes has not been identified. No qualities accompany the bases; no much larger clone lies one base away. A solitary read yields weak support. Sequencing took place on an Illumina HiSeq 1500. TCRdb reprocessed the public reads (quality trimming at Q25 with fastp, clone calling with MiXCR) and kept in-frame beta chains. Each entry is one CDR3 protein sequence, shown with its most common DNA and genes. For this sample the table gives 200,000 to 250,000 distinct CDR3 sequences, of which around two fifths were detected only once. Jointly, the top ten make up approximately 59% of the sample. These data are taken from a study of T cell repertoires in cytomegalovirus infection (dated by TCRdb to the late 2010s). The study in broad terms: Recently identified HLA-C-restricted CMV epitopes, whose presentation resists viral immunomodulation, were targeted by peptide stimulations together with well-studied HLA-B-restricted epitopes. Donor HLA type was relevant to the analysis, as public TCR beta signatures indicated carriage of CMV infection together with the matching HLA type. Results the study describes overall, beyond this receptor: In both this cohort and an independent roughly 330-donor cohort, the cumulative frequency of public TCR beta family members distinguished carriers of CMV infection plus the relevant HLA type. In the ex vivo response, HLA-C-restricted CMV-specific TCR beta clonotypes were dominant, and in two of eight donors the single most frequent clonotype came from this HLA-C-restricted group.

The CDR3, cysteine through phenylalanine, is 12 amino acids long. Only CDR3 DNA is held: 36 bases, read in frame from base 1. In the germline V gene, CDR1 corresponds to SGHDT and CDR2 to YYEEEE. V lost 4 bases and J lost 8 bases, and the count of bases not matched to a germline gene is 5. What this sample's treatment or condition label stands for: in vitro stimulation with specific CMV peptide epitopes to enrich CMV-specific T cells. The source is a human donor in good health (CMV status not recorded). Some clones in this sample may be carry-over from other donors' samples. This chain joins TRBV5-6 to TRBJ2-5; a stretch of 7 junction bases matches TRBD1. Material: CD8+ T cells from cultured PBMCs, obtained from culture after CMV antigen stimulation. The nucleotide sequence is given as TGTGCCAGCAGCGGGACAGACCTTACCCAGTACTTC. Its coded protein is CASSGTDLTQYF.